A selection of T cell receptor beta chains follows, all from one sample in a study of T cells in narcolepsy. The table came from immunoSEQ multiplex PCR; TCRdb's copy has only in-frame clones and leaves some out. The sample lists around 35,000 clones; over 80% were seen once. Specimen: memory (CD45RA-) CD4+ T cells from blood. These TCRs come from a human donor in good health. The CDR3 runs from the conserved cysteine through the conserved F or W. The order of the fields is J gene, V gene, D gene, clone size, CDR3 protein, CDR3 DNA. A D gene is named only where the DNA matches it firmly. Clone size is shown for a subset of rows, as once, few, many or a class of expanded clone.

j_gene: TRBJ2-1; v_gene: TRBV19; d_gene: -; abundance: -; CDR3aa: CASSGPPYYNEQFF; CDR3nt: TGTGCCAGTAGCGGACCCCCTTACTACAATGAGCAGTTCTTC
j_gene: TRBJ1-2; v_gene: TRBV19; d_gene: -; abundance: -; CDR3aa: CASSIIGNGYTF; CDR3nt: TGTGCCAGTAGTATCATAGGGAATGGCTACACCTTC
j_gene: TRBJ2-3; v_gene: TRBV11-2; d_gene: TRBD2; abundance: -; CDR3aa: CASSGTSGRAKGDTQYF; CDR3nt: TGTGCCAGCAGCGGCACTAGCGGGAGGGCCAAGGGGGATACGCAGTATTTT
j_gene: TRBJ1-1; v_gene: TRBV29-1; d_gene: -; abundance: once; CDR3aa: CSVDRGNTEAFF; CDR3nt: TGCAGCGTTGACCGGGGAAACACTGAAGCTTTCTTT
j_gene: TRBJ2-1; v_gene: TRBV5-1; d_gene: TRBD2; abundance: -; CDR3aa: CASSSSGSGYNEQFF; CDR3nt: TGCGCCAGCAGCAGTAGCGGGAGCGGGTACAATGAGCAGTTCTTC
j_gene: TRBJ1-4; v_gene: TRBV2; d_gene: -; abundance: -; CDR3aa: CASFGGATNEKLFF; CDR3nt: TGTGCCAGCTTTGGGGGAGCAACTAATGAAAAACTGTTTTTT
j_gene: TRBJ2-5; v_gene: TRBV4-1; d_gene: -; abundance: few; CDR3aa: CASSQDMDYQRGKTQYF; CDR3nt: TGCGCCAGCAGCCAAGATATGGACTACCAGAGAGGGAAGACCCAGTACTTC
j_gene: TRBJ1-5; v_gene: TRBV2; d_gene: -; abundance: -; CDR3aa: CASSESGYSNQPQHF; CDR3nt: TGTGCCAGCAGTGAGTCAGGGTATAGCAATCAGCCCCAGCATTTT
j_gene: TRBJ1-1; v_gene: TRBV30; d_gene: -; abundance: -; CDR3aa: CAWSVHSPNTEAFF; CDR3nt: TGTGCCTGGAGTGTACATTCACCGAACACTGAAGCTTTCTTT
j_gene: TRBJ1-1; v_gene: TRBV9; d_gene: -; abundance: -; CDR3aa: CASSVEGMNTEAFF; CDR3nt: TGTGCCAGCAGCGTCGAGGGGATGAACACTGAAGCTTTCTTT
j_gene: TRBJ2-3; v_gene: TRBV7-2; d_gene: -; abundance: few; CDR3aa: CASSLPVAGDTQYF; CDR3nt: TGTGCCAGCAGCTTACCGGTGGCCGGAGATACGCAGTATTTT
j_gene: TRBJ2-2; v_gene: TRBV19; d_gene: -; abundance: few; CDR3aa: CASTDRNTGELFF; CDR3nt: TGTGCCAGTACCGACAGGAACACCGGGGAGCTGTTTTTT
j_gene: TRBJ1-3; v_gene: TRBV19; d_gene: TRBD1; abundance: -; CDR3aa: CASTRDSVSGNTIYF; CDR3nt: TGTGCCAGTACCCGGGACAGTGTTTCTGGAAACACCATATATTTT
j_gene: TRBJ2-7; v_gene: TRBV5-1; d_gene: TRBD2; abundance: -; CDR3aa: CASSSASGSNEQYF; CDR3nt: TGCGCCAGCAGCTCCGCTAGCGGGAGCAACGAGCAGTACTTC
j_gene: TRBJ2-5; v_gene: TRBV7-9; d_gene: TRBD2; abundance: -; CDR3aa: CASSSLYSGEETQYF; CDR3nt: TGTGCCAGCAGTTCCTTGTATAGCGGGGAAGAGACCCAGTACTTC
j_gene: TRBJ2-7; v_gene: TRBV6-5; d_gene: -; abundance: few; CDR3aa: CASRFSGEQYF; CDR3nt: TGTGCCAGCAGGTTTAGCGGCGAGCAGTACTTC
j_gene: TRBJ1-1; v_gene: TRBV7-2; d_gene: -; abundance: few; CDR3aa: CASSFGDGFTTEAFF; CDR3nt: TGTGCCAGCAGCTTTGGGGACGGATTTACCACTGAAGCTTTCTTT
j_gene: TRBJ1-1; v_gene: TRBV19; d_gene: -; abundance: few; CDR3aa: CASNRGGLNTEAFF; CDR3nt: TGTGCCAGTAACCGGGGAGGGTTGAACACTGAAGCTTTCTTT
j_gene: TRBJ2-7; v_gene: TRBV10-3; d_gene: TRBD2; abundance: -; CDR3aa: CATAGLAGPYEQYF; CDR3nt: TGTGCCACCGCCGGACTAGCGGGCCCCTACGAGCAGTACTTC
j_gene: TRBJ1-1; v_gene: TRBV11-2; d_gene: -; abundance: -; CDR3aa: CASSLAQGRTEAFF; CDR3nt: TGTGCCAGCAGCTTAGCACAGGGAAGGACTGAAGCTTTCTTT
j_gene: TRBJ2-3; v_gene: TRBV6-1; d_gene: TRBD2; abundance: -; CDR3aa: CASSEVPGLGADTQYF; CDR3nt: TGTGCCAGCAGTGAAGTACCGGGACTAGGGGCAGATACGCAGTATTTT
j_gene: TRBJ1-3; v_gene: TRBV7-8; d_gene: TRBD1; abundance: once; CDR3aa: CASSFSDRAGNTIYF; CDR3nt: TGTGCCAGCAGCTTCTCGGACAGGGCTGGAAACACCATATATTTT
j_gene: TRBJ2-1; v_gene: TRBV2; d_gene: -; abundance: -; CDR3aa: CAIQQVYNEQFF; CDR3nt: TGTGCCATCCAACAGGTCTACAATGAGCAGTTCTTC
j_gene: TRBJ2-5; v_gene: TRBV10-2; d_gene: TRBD2; abundance: -; CDR3aa: CASAAGGGGTQYF; CDR3nt: TGCGCCAGCGCGGCCGGTGGGGGGGGGACCCAGTACTTC
j_gene: TRBJ2-7; v_gene: TRBV28; d_gene: -; abundance: -; CDR3aa: CAAGSGDGNEQYF; CDR3nt: TGTGCCGCGGGGTCCGGGGATGGCAACGAGCAGTACTTC
j_gene: TRBJ1-2; v_gene: TRBV5-1; d_gene: TRBD1; abundance: once; CDR3aa: CASSFDRVSGYTF; CDR3nt: TGCGCCAGCAGCTTCGACAGGGTCTCTGGCTACACCTTC
j_gene: TRBJ2-7; v_gene: TRBV18; d_gene: -; abundance: few; CDR3aa: CASSPSEREQYF; CDR3nt: TGTGCCAGCTCACCCTCCGAGCGCGAGCAGTACTTC
j_gene: TRBJ2-1; v_gene: TRBV30; d_gene: TRBD2; abundance: few; CDR3aa: CASRGREQFF; CDR3nt: TGTGCCTCCCGCGGGAGGGAGCAGTTCTTC
j_gene: TRBJ2-2; v_gene: TRBV7-2; d_gene: -; abundance: -; CDR3aa: CASSLPLGRRGTGELFF; CDR3nt: TGTGCCAGCAGCCTCCCTTTGGGTAGGCGGGGAACCGGGGAGCTGTTTTTT
j_gene: TRBJ1-4; v_gene: TRBV9; d_gene: TRBD1; abundance: -; CDR3aa: CASSVAGQDNEKLFF; CDR3nt: TGTGCCAGCAGCGTAGCGGGACAGGATAATGAAAAACTGTTTTTT
j_gene: TRBJ2-1; v_gene: TRBV6-5; d_gene: -; abundance: -; CDR3aa: CASSYRRGGGGNEQFF; CDR3nt: TGTGCCAGCAGTTACCGGAGGGGGGGTGGAGGTAATGAGCAGTTCTTC
j_gene: TRBJ1-1; v_gene: TRBV28; d_gene: -; abundance: once; CDR3aa: CASSINTEAFF; CDR3nt: TGTGCCAGCAGCATTAACACTGAAGCTTTCTTT
j_gene: TRBJ1-1; v_gene: TRBV5-1; d_gene: -; abundance: -; CDR3aa: CASSLEGGKNTEAFF; CDR3nt: TGCGCCAGCAGCTTGGAAGGGGGTAAGAACACTGAAGCTTTCTTT
j_gene: TRBJ2-7; v_gene: TRBV21-1; d_gene: -; abundance: -; CDR3aa: CASSRKRVYEQYF; CDR3nt: TGTGCCAGCAGCAGGAAGAGGGTCTACGAGCAGTACTTC
j_gene: TRBJ1-1; v_gene: TRBV21-1; d_gene: -; abundance: -; CDR3aa: CANLPGGTEAFF; CDR3nt: TGTGCGAATCTGCCAGGGGGGACTGAAGCTTTCTTT
j_gene: TRBJ2-7; v_gene: TRBV28; d_gene: -; abundance: -; CDR3aa: CASRPGRYYEQYF; CDR3nt: TGTGCCAGCAGGCCAGGGAGGTACTACGAGCAGTACTTC
j_gene: TRBJ1-1; v_gene: TRBV28; d_gene: TRBD1; abundance: -; CDR3aa: CASGGGITEAFF; CDR3nt: TGTGCCAGCGGAGGGGGCATCACTGAAGCTTTCTTT
j_gene: TRBJ2-7; v_gene: TRBV7-2; d_gene: TRBD2; abundance: -; CDR3aa: CASSLAGGSREQYF; CDR3nt: TGTGCCAGCAGCTTAGCCGGCGGGAGCCGGGAGCAGTACTTC
j_gene: TRBJ2-1; v_gene: TRBV19; d_gene: TRBD1; abundance: once; CDR3aa: CASSEHQLGGPFF; CDR3nt: TGTGCCAGTAGTGAACACCAGCTAGGGGGCCCTTTCTTC
j_gene: TRBJ1-1; v_gene: TRBV11-3; d_gene: -; abundance: -; CDR3aa: CASGFRRDTEAFF; CDR3nt: TGTGCCAGCGGATTCAGGAGGGACACTGAAGCTTTCTTT
j_gene: TRBJ1-1; v_gene: TRBV5-1; d_gene: -; abundance: -; CDR3aa: CASSLDAIVAFF; CDR3nt: TGCGCCAGCAGCTTGGATGCAATCGTAGCTTTCTTT
j_gene: TRBJ2-7; v_gene: TRBV6-1; d_gene: -; abundance: few; CDR3aa: CASSYQGESYEQYF; CDR3nt: TGTGCCAGCAGTTATCAGGGTGAATCCTACGAGCAGTACTTC
j_gene: TRBJ1-1; v_gene: TRBV6-5; d_gene: -; abundance: once; CDR3aa: CASSQKPNTEAFF; CDR3nt: TGTGCCAGCAGCCAAAAACCGAACACTGAAGCTTTCTTT
j_gene: TRBJ1-5; v_gene: TRBV4-1; d_gene: -; abundance: -; CDR3aa: CASQDPPRPQHF; CDR3nt: TGCGCCAGCCAAGACCCGCCTCGGCCCCAGCATTTT
j_gene: TRBJ2-2; v_gene: TRBV6-6; d_gene: -; abundance: once; CDR3aa: CASTRGLNTGELFF; CDR3nt: TGTGCCAGCACCCGGGGGTTAAACACCGGGGAGCTGTTTTTT
j_gene: TRBJ2-7; v_gene: TRBV5-1; d_gene: -; abundance: -; CDR3aa: CASSLTTGLEGFEQYF; CDR3nt: TGCGCCAGCAGCTTGACCACGGGCCTAGAGGGTTTCGAGCAGTACTTC
j_gene: TRBJ2-3; v_gene: TRBV6-4; d_gene: -; abundance: -; CDR3aa: CASSATAERWWADTQYF; CDR3nt: TGTGCCAGCAGTGCTACGGCGGAGAGGTGGTGGGCAGATACGCAGTATTTT
j_gene: TRBJ2-7; v_gene: TRBV7-2; d_gene: TRBD2; abundance: -; CDR3aa: CASSTQWRGGILSSYEQYF; CDR3nt: TGTGCCAGCAGCACCCAGTGGCGGGGGGGAATCCTTTCCTCCTACGAGCAGTACTTC
j_gene: TRBJ1-1; v_gene: TRBV5-6; d_gene: -; abundance: -; CDR3aa: CASSFGASMNTEAFF; CDR3nt: TGTGCCAGCAGCTTCGGGGCAAGCATGAACACTGAAGCTTTCTTT
j_gene: TRBJ2-7; v_gene: TRBV5-4; d_gene: -; abundance: few; CDR3aa: CASSFSFPSYEQYF; CDR3nt: TGTGCCAGCAGCTTTTCTTTCCCCTCCTACGAGCAGTACTTC
j_gene: TRBJ1-6; v_gene: TRBV5-6; d_gene: TRBD1; abundance: -; CDR3aa: CASSRWTGGISPLHF; CDR3nt: TGTGCCAGCAGCCGGTGGACAGGGGGAATTTCACCCCTCCACTTT
j_gene: TRBJ2-2; v_gene: TRBV5-1; d_gene: -; abundance: -; CDR3aa: CASSLAENAGELFF; CDR3nt: TGCGCCAGCAGCTTGGCCGAGAACGCCGGGGAGCTGTTTTTT
j_gene: TRBJ2-7; v_gene: TRBV5-1; d_gene: TRBD2; abundance: -; CDR3aa: CASSSGRPGLAGGGGYEQYF; CDR3nt: TGCGCCAGCAGCTCGGGACGGCCGGGACTAGCGGGAGGGGGAGGTTACGAGCAGTACTTC
j_gene: TRBJ2-3; v_gene: TRBV28; d_gene: TRBD2; abundance: -; CDR3aa: CASKTSGNTDTQYF; CDR3nt: TGTGCCAGCAAGACTAGCGGTAACACAGATACGCAGTATTTT